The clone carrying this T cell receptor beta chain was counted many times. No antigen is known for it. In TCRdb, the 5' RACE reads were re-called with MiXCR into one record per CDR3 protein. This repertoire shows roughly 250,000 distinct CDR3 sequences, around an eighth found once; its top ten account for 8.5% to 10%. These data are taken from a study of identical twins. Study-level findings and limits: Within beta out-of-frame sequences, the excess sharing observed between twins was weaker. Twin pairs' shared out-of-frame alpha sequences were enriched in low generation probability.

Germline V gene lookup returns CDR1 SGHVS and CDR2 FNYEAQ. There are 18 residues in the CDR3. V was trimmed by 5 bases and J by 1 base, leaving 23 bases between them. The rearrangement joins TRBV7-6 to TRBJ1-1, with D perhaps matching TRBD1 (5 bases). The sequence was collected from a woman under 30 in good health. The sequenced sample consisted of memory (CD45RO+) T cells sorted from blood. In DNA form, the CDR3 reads TGTGCCAGCAGCGTTAGATCAACGGGATGGGGCGGGAACACTGAAGCTTTCTTT. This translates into CASSVRSTGWGGNTEAFF. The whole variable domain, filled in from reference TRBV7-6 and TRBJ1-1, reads GAGVSQSPRYKVTKRGQDVALRCDPISGHVSLYWYRQALGQGPEFLTYFNYEAQQDKSGLPNDRFSAERPEGSISTLTIQRTEQRDSAMYRCASSVRSTGWGGNTEAFFGQGTRLTVV.